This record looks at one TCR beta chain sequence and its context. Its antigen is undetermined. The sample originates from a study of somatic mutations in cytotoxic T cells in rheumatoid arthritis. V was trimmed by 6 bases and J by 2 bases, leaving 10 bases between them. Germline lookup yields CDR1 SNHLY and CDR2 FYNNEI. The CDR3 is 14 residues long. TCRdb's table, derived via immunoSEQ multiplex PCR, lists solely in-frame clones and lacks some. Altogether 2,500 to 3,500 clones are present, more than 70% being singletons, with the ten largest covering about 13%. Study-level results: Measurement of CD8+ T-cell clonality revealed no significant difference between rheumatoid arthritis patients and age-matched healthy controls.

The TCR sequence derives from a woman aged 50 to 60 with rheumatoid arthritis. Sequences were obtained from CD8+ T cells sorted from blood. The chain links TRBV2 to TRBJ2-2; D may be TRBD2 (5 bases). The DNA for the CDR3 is TGTGCCAGCAGGCCGGGAACAAACACCGGGGAGCTGTTTTTT. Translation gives CASRPGTNTGELFF.